The rows below give T cell receptor beta chains drawn from one sample of a study of T cell responses to AZD1222 COVID-19 vaccine. Clones were read by immunoSEQ multiplex PCR, and TCRdb kept only the in-frame ones, dropping some. The sample has roughly 97,000 clones, 75% to 90% seen once. The source was peripheral blood, collected on day 0 of AZD1222 vaccination. Source of these receptors: an adult in good health. The CDR3 runs from the conserved cysteine through the conserved F or W. Each record gives: J gene, clone size, CDR3 length, D gene, V gene, CDR3 protein, CDR3 DNA. The D gene is left open where the match is weak. Size tells how often a clone was seen (once, few, many) or the class of an expanded clone, and some rows leave it out.

J gene: TRBJ1-1; clone size: NA; CDR3 length: 13; D gene: NA; V gene: TRBV9; CDR3 protein: CASSVITSTEAFF; CDR3 DNA: TGTGCCAGCAGCGTCATAACCTCCACTGAAGCTTTCTTT
J gene: TRBJ1-2; clone size: NA; CDR3 length: 15; D gene: TRBD1; V gene: TRBV27; CDR3 protein: CASSPNGQVGYGYTF; CDR3 DNA: TGTGCCAGCAGTCCAAACGGACAGGTTGGCTATGGCTACACCTTC
J gene: TRBJ1-2; clone size: NA; CDR3 length: 12; D gene: NA; V gene: TRBV30; CDR3 protein: CAWTKTYYGYTF; CDR3 DNA: TGTGCCTGGACCAAGACTTACTATGGCTACACCTTC
J gene: TRBJ2-3; clone size: NA; CDR3 length: 13; D gene: TRBD1; V gene: TRBV6-5; CDR3 protein: CASSYDREDTQYF; CDR3 DNA: TGTGCCAGCAGTTACGACAGGGAGGATACGCAGTATTTT
J gene: TRBJ2-7; clone size: NA; CDR3 length: 16; D gene: NA; V gene: TRBV24-1; CDR3 protein: CATSGSQETFPYEQYF; CDR3 DNA: TGTGCCACCAGTGGCTCACAGGAGACTTTTCCCTACGAGCAGTACTTC
J gene: TRBJ2-7; clone size: once; CDR3 length: 14; D gene: NA; V gene: TRBV3-1/TRBV3-2; CDR3 protein: CASSQNSHGPLKYF; CDR3 DNA: TGTGCCAGCAGCCAAAACTCCCACGGTCCTTTAAAGTACTTC
J gene: TRBJ1-2; clone size: NA; CDR3 length: 14; D gene: NA; V gene: TRBV19; CDR3 protein: CASSSPRGQYGYTF; CDR3 DNA: TGTGCCAGTAGTTCTCCCCGGGGGCAGTATGGCTACACCTTC
J gene: TRBJ2-7; clone size: NA; CDR3 length: 16; D gene: NA; V gene: TRBV6-5; CDR3 protein: CASSYSSTRPLYEQYF; CDR3 DNA: TGTGCCAGCAGTTACTCCTCGACCCGTCCTTTATACGAGCAGTACTTC
J gene: TRBJ1-4; clone size: few; CDR3 length: 13; D gene: NA; V gene: TRBV3-1/TRBV3-2; CDR3 protein: CASSLGGAEKLFF; CDR3 DNA: TGTGCCAGCAGCCTCGGGGGGGCGGAAAAACTGTTTTTT
J gene: TRBJ2-7; clone size: once; CDR3 length: 13; D gene: NA; V gene: TRBV7-9; CDR3 protein: CASSLDPAYEQYF; CDR3 DNA: TGTGCCAGCAGCCTAGACCCAGCATACGAGCAGTACTTC
J gene: TRBJ1-1; clone size: NA; CDR3 length: 18; D gene: TRBD1; V gene: TRBV18; CDR3 protein: CASSPVRTGGPGNTEAFF; CDR3 DNA: TGTGCCAGCTCACCAGTTAGGACAGGGGGGCCAGGGAACACTGAAGCTTTCTTT
J gene: TRBJ1-3; clone size: NA; CDR3 length: 16; D gene: TRBD1; V gene: TRBV11-2; CDR3 protein: CASSSWPGGGGNTIYF; CDR3 DNA: TGTGCCAGCAGCTCGTGGCCAGGGGGTGGTGGAAACACCATATATTTT
J gene: TRBJ2-7; clone size: NA; CDR3 length: 13; D gene: NA; V gene: TRBV4-2; CDR3 protein: CASSQKGGVEQYF; CDR3 DNA: TGTGCCAGCAGCCAGAAAGGGGGTGTCGAGCAGTACTTC
J gene: TRBJ1-1; clone size: NA; CDR3 length: 12; D gene: NA; V gene: TRBV7-9; CDR3 protein: CASSRINTEAFF; CDR3 DNA: TGTGCCAGCAGCCGCATAAACACTGAAGCTTTCTTT
J gene: TRBJ2-3; clone size: NA; CDR3 length: 13; D gene: NA; V gene: TRBV28; CDR3 protein: CASNPHTTDTQYF; CDR3 DNA: TGTGCCAGCAACCCCCATACCACAGATACGCAGTATTTT
J gene: TRBJ1-2; clone size: once; CDR3 length: 15; D gene: TRBD1; V gene: TRBV4-3; CDR3 protein: CASSQGTGANYGYTF; CDR3 DNA: TGCGCCAGCAGCCAAGGTACAGGGGCCAACTATGGCTACACCTTC
J gene: TRBJ2-3; clone size: NA; CDR3 length: 15; D gene: NA; V gene: TRBV28; CDR3 protein: CASTIQGRGTDTQYF; CDR3 DNA: TGTGCCAGCACCATACAGGGAAGGGGCACAGATACGCAGTATTTT
J gene: TRBJ2-7; clone size: NA; CDR3 length: 10; D gene: NA; V gene: TRBV28; CDR3 protein: CASSFNEQYF; CDR3 DNA: TGTGCCAGCAGTTTTAACGAGCAGTACTTC
J gene: TRBJ2-4; clone size: NA; CDR3 length: 17; D gene: TRBD1; V gene: TRBV24-1; CDR3 protein: CATSDSLPGGLKNIQYF; CDR3 DNA: TGTGCCACCAGTGATTCTCTGCCAGGGGGCTTGAAAAACATTCAGTACTTC
J gene: TRBJ1-2; clone size: NA; CDR3 length: 10; D gene: NA; V gene: TRBV7-9; CDR3 protein: CASSSQALTF; CDR3 DNA: TGTGCCAGCAGCTCACAGGCTCTCACCTTC
J gene: TRBJ1-2; clone size: NA; CDR3 length: 16; D gene: TRBD1; V gene: TRBV6-2/TRBV6-3; CDR3 protein: CASSTFPQGANYGYTF; CDR3 DNA: TGTGCCAGCAGTACCTTCCCACAGGGGGCGAACTATGGCTACACCTTC
J gene: TRBJ2-2; clone size: NA; CDR3 length: 13; D gene: NA; V gene: TRBV7-9; CDR3 protein: CASSLQQLRELFF; CDR3 DNA: TGTGCCAGCAGCCTGCAACAACTGAGGGAGCTGTTTTTT
J gene: TRBJ1-1; clone size: once; CDR3 length: 15; D gene: TRBD1; V gene: TRBV10-3; CDR3 protein: CAISAPRDRGRLAFF; CDR3 DNA: TGTGCCATCAGTGCCCCCCGGGACAGGGGGCGTCTGGCTTTCTTT
J gene: TRBJ1-2; clone size: NA; CDR3 length: 13; D gene: NA; V gene: TRBV5-8; CDR3 protein: CASSLQVLQGYTF; CDR3 DNA: TGTGCCAGCAGCTTACAGGTACTACAAGGCTACACCTTC
J gene: TRBJ2-7; clone size: NA; CDR3 length: 15; D gene: NA; V gene: TRBV6-5; CDR3 protein: CASSYSTASYYEQYF; CDR3 DNA: TGTGCCAGCAGTTACTCCACAGCCTCTTACTACGAGCAGTACTTC
J gene: TRBJ1-2; clone size: NA; CDR3 length: 15; D gene: NA; V gene: TRBV5-1; CDR3 protein: CASSLSAGGNYGYTF; CDR3 DNA: TGCGCCAGCAGCTTGAGTGCCGGGGGTAACTATGGCTACACCTTC
J gene: TRBJ2-3; clone size: NA; CDR3 length: 15; D gene: TRBD2; V gene: TRBV5-4; CDR3 protein: CASSHSGGVADTQYF; CDR3 DNA: TGTGCCAGCAGCCATAGCGGGGGCGTTGCAGATACGCAGTATTTT
J gene: TRBJ2-7; clone size: NA; CDR3 length: 12; D gene: NA; V gene: TRBV20-1; CDR3 protein: CSASEGAYEQYF; CDR3 DNA: TGCAGTGCTAGTGAGGGGGCCTACGAGCAGTACTTC
J gene: TRBJ1-2; clone size: NA; CDR3 length: 15; D gene: NA; V gene: TRBV5-5; CDR3 protein: CASSPEGRQNYGYTF; CDR3 DNA: TGTGCCAGCAGCCCCGAGGGACGGCAAAACTATGGCTACACCTTC
J gene: TRBJ2-7; clone size: NA; CDR3 length: 15; D gene: NA; V gene: TRBV20-1; CDR3 protein: CSASNGLHPTYEQYF; CDR3 DNA: TGCAGTGCTAGTAATGGGCTTCACCCCACCTACGAGCAGTACTTC
J gene: TRBJ2-7; clone size: NA; CDR3 length: 15; D gene: NA; V gene: TRBV29-1; CDR3 protein: CSVEGGADSSYEQYF; CDR3 DNA: TGCAGCGTTGAAGGAGGGGCCGATAGCTCCTACGAGCAGTACTTC
J gene: TRBJ2-5; clone size: NA; CDR3 length: 15; D gene: NA; V gene: TRBV18; CDR3 protein: CASSPRDVAKETQYF; CDR3 DNA: TGTGCCAGCTCACCCAGGGATGTGGCCAAGGAGACCCAGTACTTC
J gene: TRBJ2-1; clone size: NA; CDR3 length: 14; D gene: TRBD2; V gene: TRBV15; CDR3 protein: CATSRAGGPTEQFF; CDR3 DNA: TGTGCCACCAGCAGAGCGGGGGGGCCGACTGAGCAGTTCTTC
J gene: TRBJ1-4; clone size: NA; CDR3 length: 13; D gene: NA; V gene: TRBV20-1; CDR3 protein: CSASGGGNEKLFF; CDR3 DNA: TGCAGTGCTAGTGGTGGGGGAAATGAAAAACTGTTTTTT
J gene: TRBJ1-2; clone size: NA; CDR3 length: 15; D gene: TRBD1; V gene: TRBV4-3; CDR3 protein: CASSQDPGQPYGYTF; CDR3 DNA: TGCGCCAGCAGCCAAGACCCGGGACAGCCTTATGGCTACACCTTC
J gene: TRBJ2-1; clone size: NA; CDR3 length: 15; D gene: TRBD2; V gene: TRBV11-2; CDR3 protein: CASSFTTGGGNEQFF; CDR3 DNA: TGTGCCAGCAGCTTTACGACGGGAGGGGGCAATGAGCAGTTCTTC
J gene: TRBJ1-6; clone size: NA; CDR3 length: 13; D gene: NA; V gene: TRBV7-9; CDR3 protein: CASSLGENSPLHF; CDR3 DNA: TGTGCCAGCAGCTTAGGCGAAAATTCACCCCTCCACTTT
J gene: TRBJ1-5; clone size: few; CDR3 length: 13; D gene: NA; V gene: TRBV10-2; CDR3 protein: CASRRERNQPQHF; CDR3 DNA: TGCGCCAGCAGACGTGAAAGGAATCAGCCCCAGCATTTT
J gene: TRBJ2-7; clone size: NA; CDR3 length: 19; D gene: NA; V gene: TRBV7-9; CDR3 protein: CASSLLLSGGTRQNYEQYF; CDR3 DNA: TGTGCCAGCAGCTTATTGCTCTCCGGAGGGACAAGACAAAACTACGAGCAGTACTTC
J gene: TRBJ2-2; clone size: once; CDR3 length: 16; D gene: TRBD1; V gene: TRBV7-8; CDR3 protein: CASSLEQGANTGELFF; CDR3 DNA: TGTGCCAGCAGCTTAGAACAGGGGGCGAACACCGGGGAGCTGTTTTTT
J gene: TRBJ2-1; clone size: few; CDR3 length: 16; D gene: NA; V gene: TRBV11-1; CDR3 protein: CASSLGRTSSYNEQFF; CDR3 DNA: TGTGCCAGCAGCTTGGGACGGACGAGCTCCTACAATGAGCAGTTCTTC
J gene: TRBJ1-5; clone size: once; CDR3 length: 17; D gene: NA; V gene: TRBV18; CDR3 protein: CASSLAPAGYSNQPQHF; CDR3 DNA: TGTGCCAGCTCACTAGCCCCGGCCGGGTATAGCAATCAGCCCCAGCATTTT
J gene: TRBJ2-7; clone size: NA; CDR3 length: 13; D gene: TRBD2; V gene: TRBV3-1/TRBV3-2; CDR3 protein: CATSSGRRHEQYF; CDR3 DNA: TGTGCCACCTCGAGCGGGAGAAGGCACGAGCAGTACTTC
J gene: TRBJ1-1; clone size: NA; CDR3 length: 13; D gene: NA; V gene: TRBV19; CDR3 protein: CASSTGAVTEAFF; CDR3 DNA: TGTGCCAGTAGTACCGGGGCAGTCACTGAAGCTTTCTTT
J gene: TRBJ1-2; clone size: NA; CDR3 length: 14; D gene: TRBD1; V gene: TRBV27; CDR3 protein: CASSLMTGPYGYTF; CDR3 DNA: TGTGCCAGCAGCCTCATGACAGGGCCCTATGGCTACACCTTC
J gene: TRBJ2-1; clone size: NA; CDR3 length: 16; D gene: TRBD2; V gene: TRBV9; CDR3 protein: CASSLHSGSGRIEQFF; CDR3 DNA: TGTGCCAGCAGCCTTCATTCGGGTAGCGGGAGGATTGAGCAGTTCTTC
J gene: TRBJ2-5; clone size: once; CDR3 length: 15; D gene: NA; V gene: TRBV4-3; CDR3 protein: CASSQDHGLQETQYF; CDR3 DNA: TGCGCCAGCAGCCAAGATCACGGATTACAAGAGACCCAGTACTTC
J gene: TRBJ1-2; clone size: NA; CDR3 length: 16; D gene: NA; V gene: TRBV7-8; CDR3 protein: CASSARRQSEVYGYTF; CDR3 DNA: TGTGCCAGCAGCGCCCGGAGACAGTCGGAGGTTTACGGCTACACCTTC
J gene: TRBJ2-7; clone size: NA; CDR3 length: 14; D gene: NA; V gene: TRBV18; CDR3 protein: CASSPEIQGNEQYF; CDR3 DNA: TGTGCCAGCTCACCTGAAATACAGGGTAACGAGCAGTACTTC
J gene: TRBJ2-3; clone size: NA; CDR3 length: 15; D gene: NA; V gene: TRBV19; CDR3 protein: CASSTGPFSTDTQYF; CDR3 DNA: TGTGCCAGTAGTACCGGCCCTTTTAGCACAGATACGCAGTATTTT
J gene: TRBJ1-1; clone size: NA; CDR3 length: 12; D gene: NA; V gene: TRBV7-9; CDR3 protein: CASSSQGNEAFF; CDR3 DNA: TGTGCCAGCAGCTCGCAGGGAAATGAAGCTTTCTTT
J gene: TRBJ2-6; clone size: NA; CDR3 length: 16; D gene: NA; V gene: TRBV19; CDR3 protein: CASSIGHRSGANVLTF; CDR3 DNA: TGTGCCAGTAGTATAGGGCACCGCTCTGGGGCCAACGTCCTGACTTTC
J gene: TRBJ1-6; clone size: NA; CDR3 length: 16; D gene: NA; V gene: TRBV14; CDR3 protein: CASSRSATGFNSPLHF; CDR3 DNA: TGTGCCAGCAGCCGATCAGCGACCGGCTTTAATTCACCCCTCCACTTT
J gene: TRBJ1-1; clone size: NA; CDR3 length: 12; D gene: TRBD1; V gene: TRBV6-5; CDR3 protein: CASRKTGVEAFF; CDR3 DNA: TGTGCCAGCAGGAAGACAGGGGTTGAAGCTTTCTTT
J gene: TRBJ1-3; clone size: NA; CDR3 length: 14; D gene: NA; V gene: TRBV7-2; CDR3 protein: CASSSGLVGNTIYF; CDR3 DNA: TGTGCCAGCAGCTCCGGGTTAGTTGGAAACACCATATATTTT
J gene: TRBJ2-2; clone size: few; CDR3 length: 16; D gene: TRBD2; V gene: TRBV28; CDR3 protein: CASSFTSGRVTGELFF; CDR3 DNA: TGTGCCAGCAGTTTCACTAGCGGGAGAGTCACCGGGGAGCTGTTTTTT
J gene: TRBJ2-7; clone size: NA; CDR3 length: 15; D gene: TRBD2; V gene: TRBV18; CDR3 protein: CASSPRGGNSYEQYF; CDR3 DNA: TGTGCCAGCTCACCAAGGGGAGGGAACTCCTACGAGCAGTACTTC